This TCR beta chain was identified during a study of identical twins. All donors comprised healthy Caucasians. This clonotype came up a few times. CDR3 size: 14 residues. V gave up 0 bases and J gave up 4 bases, with 12 bases separating them. Germline V gives CDR1 DFQATT, CDR2 SNEGSKA (reference sequence). The cDNA had a unique molecular identifier and a template-switch universal primer site. MiXCR, run by TCRdb on the 5' RACE reads, gives a single entry per CDR3 protein. The table has about 340,000 distinct CDR3 sequences, approximately 8.7% seen once. What was sequenced was naive T cells sorted from blood. The TCR comes from a woman in her fifties or sixties in good health. J is TRBJ1-2 and V is TRBV20-1; tentatively, D is TRBD1 (6 bases). CDR3 nucleotides: TGCAGTGCTAGAGATCCAGGGGAGGGCTATGGCTACACCTTC. Translation: CSARDPGEGYGYTF.